The 9 T cell receptor beta chains reported below all come from one sample, sequenced in a study of neurological immune-mediated disorders. TCRdb called the 5' RACE reads again in MiXCR, with one record for every CDR3 protein. The table shows 40,000 to 50,000 distinct CDR3 sequences, with about 2% occurring only once. Sample: PBMCs. These receptors were obtained from a woman aged 40 to 50 with multiple sclerosis.

This clonotype was recorded a few times. The final CDR3 position lacks the conserved phenylalanine or tryptophan, pointing to a likely read error. The rearrangement links TRBV12-3 or TRBV12-4 to TRBJ1-2; a weak D match, TRBD1 (6 bases). Trimming pared 4 bases from V and 5 bases from J, leaving 14 bases between. The length of the CDR3 is 14 residues. Here the CDR3 reads CASSSDTGSYGYTG. The DNA for the CDR3 is TGTGCCAGCAGTTCGGACACAGGGTCTTATGGCTACACCGGC.

This clonotype has a handful of counts. The chain links TRBV29-1 to TRBJ2-3; tentatively, D is TRBD1 (5 bases). The length of the CDR3 is 13 residues. Trimming left V 1 base short and J 4 bases short, with 9 bases between. Per the germline V gene, CDR1 is SQVTM and CDR2 is ANQGSEA. CDR3 in amino acids: CSVEGGSADTQYF. The CDR3 DNA follows: TGCAGCGTTGAAGGGGGCAGCGCAGATACGCAGTATTTT.

This clonotype was picked up many times. This sequence joins TRBV27 and TRBJ2-2; D call uncertain. Trimming cost V 0 bases and J 9 bases, with 17 bases left between them. Germline CDR1 and CDR2: MNHEY and SMNVEV (reference sequence). CDR3 length: 16 amino acids. CDR3 nucleotide sequence: TGTGCCAGCAGTTTATCACCAAAGGCGGCCTTACGGGAGCTGTTTTTT. Protein product: CASSLSPKAALRELFF.

This clonotype was found many times. The chain links TRBV7-2 to TRBJ1-2, with D tentatively TRBD1 (6 bases). Trimming cost V 7 bases and J 5 bases, with 14 bases left between them. This CDR3 has 13 amino acids. Germline V CDR1 and CDR2: SGHTA, FQGNSA. The DNA of the CDR3 is TGTGCCAGCAACCTACAGGGAGCGTATGGCTACACCTTC. Amino acids: CASNLQGAYGYTF.

This clonotype was seen many times. V gene TRBV7-2 combines with J gene TRBJ1-1; the D is unclear. Germline loops: CDR1 SGHTA, CDR2 FQGNSA. The CDR3 length is 14 residues. V was trimmed by 4 bases and J by 4 bases, leaving 13 bases between them. The CDR3 nucleotides are TGTGCCAGCAGCTACAGCTCGACTGCCACTGAAGCTTTCTTT. Its translation: CASSYSSTATEAFF.

This clonotype was recorded many times. V and J are TRBV7-2 and TRBJ2-3, with 11 positions matching TRBD2. Germline V gene lookup returns CDR1 SGHTA and CDR2 FQGNSA. V shed 2 bases and J 2 bases; nucleotides not matched to a gene: 9. There are 18 residues in the CDR3. In DNA, the CDR3 is TGTGCCAGCAGCTTATATATTCTAGCGGGGGGCTACACAGATACGCAGTATTTT. Residues: CASSLYILAGGYTDTQYF. The variable domain in full, with the rest retrieved from reference TRBV7-2 and TRBJ2-3, is GAGVSQSPSNKVTEKGKDVELRCDPISGHTALYWYRQSLGQGLEFLIYFQGNSAPDKSGLPSDRFSAERTGGSVSTLTIQRTQQEDSAVYLCASSLYILAGGYTDTQYFGPGTRLTVL.

This clonotype was recorded many times. The V gene is TRBV5-5, the J gene TRBJ2-7, with TRBD1 matching over 7 bases. The CDR3 totals 15 residues. Germline assignment: CDR1 SGHKS and CDR2 YYEKEE (reference sequence). V lost 2 bases to trimming and J lost 3 bases; unmatched junction nucleotides: 8. As DNA, the CDR3 is TGTGCCAGCAGCTTTTCTCAGGGGGTGGACTACGAGCAGTACTTC. Translation: CASSFSQGVDYEQYF.

There are many counts of this clonotype. This chain connects TRBV5-5 to TRBJ2-3; possible D gene TRBD1, 5 bases. The CDR3 covers 13 residues. Trimming stripped 7 bases from V and 1 base from J, with 10 bases between. Germline V gene data show CDR1 as SGHKS and CDR2 as YYEKEE (reference sequence). The DNA for the CDR3 is TGTGCCAGCGCTCTAGGGGGCACAGATACGCAGTATTTT. It translates to CASALGGTDTQYF.

Ten or more counts support this clonotype. V and J are TRBV20-1 and TRBJ1-5; D gene unclear. Germline assignment: CDR1 DFQATT and CDR2 SNEGSKA (reference sequence). The CDR3 has 15 residues. V lost 5 bases to trimming and J lost 0 bases, with 14 bases between them. The DNA of the CDR3 is TGCAGTGCTGCGGTGACGCCATTTAGCAATCAGCCCCAGCATTTT. Its protein is CSAAVTPFSNQPQHF.